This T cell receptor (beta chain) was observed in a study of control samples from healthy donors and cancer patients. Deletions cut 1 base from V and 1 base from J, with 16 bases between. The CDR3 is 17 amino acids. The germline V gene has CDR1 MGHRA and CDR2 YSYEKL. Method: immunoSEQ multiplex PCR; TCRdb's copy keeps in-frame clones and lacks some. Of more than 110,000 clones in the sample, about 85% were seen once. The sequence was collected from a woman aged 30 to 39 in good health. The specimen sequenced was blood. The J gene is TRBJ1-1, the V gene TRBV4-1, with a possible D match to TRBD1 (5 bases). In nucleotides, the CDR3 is TGCGCCAGCAGCCAAGCATCGGCGGTCGGGGCGAACACTGAAGCTTTCTTT. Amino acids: CASSQASAVGANTEAFF.